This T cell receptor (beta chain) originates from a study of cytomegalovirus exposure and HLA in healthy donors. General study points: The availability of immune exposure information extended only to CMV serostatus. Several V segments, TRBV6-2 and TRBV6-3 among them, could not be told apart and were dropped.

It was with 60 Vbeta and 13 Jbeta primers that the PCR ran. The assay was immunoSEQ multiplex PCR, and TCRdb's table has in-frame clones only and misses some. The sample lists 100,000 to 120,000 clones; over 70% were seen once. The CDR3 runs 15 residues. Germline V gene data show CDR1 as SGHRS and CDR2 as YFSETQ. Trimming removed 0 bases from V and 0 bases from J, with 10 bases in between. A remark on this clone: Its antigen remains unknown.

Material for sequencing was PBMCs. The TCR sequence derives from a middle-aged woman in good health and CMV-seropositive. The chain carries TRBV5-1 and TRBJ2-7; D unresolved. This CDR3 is CASSLEAANSYEQYF. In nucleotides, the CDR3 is TGCGCCAGCAGCTTGGAGGCAGCGAACTCCTACGAGCAGTACTTC.